Described below is a single T cell receptor (beta chain) sequence and its context. Deletions cut 5 bases from V and 2 bases from J, with 17 bases between. Germline V gene sequence: CDR1 MNHEY, CDR2 SMNVEV (reference sequence). CDR3 length equals 16 residues. The data belong to a study of blood T cell repertoires in COVID-19. In the original processing: Amplification from reference gene primers served as the basis for estimated nucleated cell counts. The assay was immunoSEQ multiplex PCR, and TCRdb's table has in-frame clones only and misses some. The V and J calls and clone size are taken from that table; D and trimming were inferred from the DNA. Of about 250,000 clones listed, about 88% are singletons.

This chain uses TRBV27 with TRBJ2-3; the D gene is possibly TRBD2 (6 bases). The sequenced sample consisted of PBMCs or T cells enriched from blood (not recorded which). The sequence derives from a woman in her fifties or sixties who had recovered from COVID-19. The CDR3 DNA sequence: TGTGCCAGCAGTCCATTGAGGGACTCCATCACAGATACGCAGTATTTT. Residues: CASSPLRDSITDTQYF.